This T cell receptor (beta chain) was sequenced during a study of blood T cell repertoires in COVID-19. Overall study: Samples came from the United States, Italy and Spain, spanning acute and convalescent COVID-19.

Trimming pared 0 bases from V and 3 bases from J, leaving 12 bases between. The CDR3 covers 15 residues. Germline CDR1 MNHEY, CDR2 SVGAGI. TCRdb's copy holds only in-frame clones and misses some; the assay was immunoSEQ multiplex PCR. The sample has under 500,000 clones; 87% are singletons. The chain links TRBV6-5 to TRBJ2-7; D remains ambiguous. Sequencing was performed on PBMCs or T cells enriched from blood (not recorded which). The receptor comes from a woman aged 18-29 years with acute COVID-19. The CDR3 DNA reads as TGTGCCAGCAGTTACTCGCAGAGGCTGATCTACGAGCAGTACTTC. Its translation is CASSYSQRLIYEQYF.